Below, 15 T cell receptor beta chains from the same sample are listed, as sequenced in a study of post-analysis software for immune sequencing data. General study results and limits: Compared with controls, patients had more of about 5 TRBV segments, including TRBV5-6, TRBV5-1 and TRBV20-1.

Their cognate antigens are unknown. Sequencing libraries made from TCR beta cDNA carried unique molecular identifiers. TCRdb reprocessed the PCR reads with MiXCR, giving one entry per CDR3 protein. The sample includes hundreds of thousands of distinct CDR3 sequences, approximately 38% of them seen just once. The sample consisted of blood. These receptors originate from a girl under 10 years old with multiple sclerosis.

This clonotype has more than one count but fewer than ten. This rearrangement joins TRBV2 to TRBJ2-5; D may be TRBD1 (6 bases). The DNA end is a closer match to TRBJ2-7, so the J assignment may be wrong. Germline V lookup: CDR1 SNHLY, CDR2 FYNNEI. The CDR3 runs 14 residues. The CDR3: CASSQPDSVYEQYF. CDR3 in DNA: TGTGCCAGCAGCCAACCGGACAGCGTATACGAGCAGTACTTC.

This clonotype has more than one count but fewer than ten. This chain joins TRBV4-2 and TRBJ2-7; perhaps TRBD2 as D (5 bases). Deletions cut 4 bases from V and 3 bases from J, with 19 bases between. Looked up from germline, CDR1 is LGHNA and CDR2 is YNFKEQ. This CDR3 contains 16 residues. The CDR3 sequence is CASSRGGLAAFYEQYF. The DNA of the CDR3 is TGTGCCAGCAGCCGAGGAGGACTCGCCGCGTTCTACGAGCAGTACTTC.

This rearrangement joins TRBV20-1 to TRBJ1-1; D unresolved. CDR1 is DFQATT and CDR2 is SNEGSKA in the germline V gene (reference sequence). Trimming took 0 bases from V and 0 from J, leaving 14 bases between them. CDR3 length: 16 amino acids. CDR3 region: CSARDLWQKMNTEAFF. CDR3 coding DNA: TGCAGTGCTAGAGATCTCTGGCAGAAGATGAACACTGAAGCTTTCTTT.

The rearrangement joins TRBV20-1 to TRBJ1-2; TRBD1 matches at 7 bases. Per germline, CDR1 DFQATT and CDR2 SNEGSKA (reference sequence). With V trimmed by 1 base and J by 7 bases, 3 bases remained unmatched. This CDR3 comprises 12 residues. CDR3 loop: CSARGQGPGYTF. The CDR3, as DNA: TGCAGTGCTAGAGGACAGGGCCCTGGCTACACCTTC.

The chain recombines TRBV13 with TRBJ2-5; D remains unclear. TRBJ2-7 matches the DNA end more closely, so the J call is doubtful. Germline lookup yields CDR1 PRHDT and CDR2 FYEKMQ (reference sequence). This CDR3 is 16 amino acids long. The DNA of the CDR3 is TGTGCCAGCAGCTTAGGTTTGACACCCCCTATAGACGAGCAGTACTTC. This codes for CASSLGLTPPIDEQYF.

For this clonotype: One end of the junction fails to match germline, which may point to a read error. V usage is TRBV7-3 and J usage is TRBJ2-7; no firm D call. Germline CDR1 SGHTA, CDR2 FQGTGA. The CDR3 loop spans 14 amino acids. The CDR3 bases are TGTGCCGGCAGCCCCCCGGATAGAGACTACGAGCAGTACTTC. Amino acids: CAGSPPDRDYEQYF.

V usage is TRBV4-3 and J usage is TRBJ1-6, with no clear D. This CDR3 is 14 amino acids long. Germline CDR1 reads LGHNA; CDR2 reads YSLEER. Trimming cost V 2 bases and J 10 bases, with 12 bases left between them. CDR3 in DNA: TGCGCCAGCAGCCAAAGGGCGTCCGAGTCACCCCTCCACTTT. Translated, it gives CASSQRASESPLHF.

This clonotype has just a few counts. The chain couples TRBV20-1 to TRBJ2-3, with 7 bases aligning to TRBD1. Per the germline V gene, CDR1 is DFQATT and CDR2 is SNEGSKA (reference sequence). The V gene end was trimmed by 4 bases and the J gene end by 5 bases; junction bases not matched to a gene: 12. The CDR3 contains 15 residues. Here the CDR3 reads CSAIQGETSLDTQYF. Written as DNA, the CDR3 is TGCAGTGCTATCCAGGGGGAAACCTCTCTAGATACGCAGTATTTT.

The chain recombines TRBV5-1 with TRBJ2-7; D assignment may be TRBD1 or TRBD2 (5 bases each). The CDR3 covers 15 residues. The V gene lost 0 bases and the J gene lost 1 base, with 11 bases spanning the gap. CDR1 is SGHRS, CDR2 YFSETQ, per germline. CDR3 residues: CASSLARERSYEQYF. CDR3 bases: TGCGCCAGCAGCTTGGCCAGGGAGCGGTCCTACGAGCAGTACTTC.

This CDR3 reads CSALRLTSGGMLWGQETQYF. The CDR3 DNA sequence: TGCAGTGCTCTACGCCTTACTAGCGGGGGGATGTTGTGGGGCCAAGAGACCCAGTACTTC. The rearrangement joins TRBV20-1 to TRBJ2-7; 12 bases align to TRBD2. With the DNA end fitting TRBJ2-5 better, the J assignment may be wrong. The CDR3 runs 20 residues. The germline V gene encodes CDR1 DFQATT and CDR2 SNEGSKA (reference sequence).

The chain employs TRBV7-8 and TRBJ2-1; TRBD1 might be the D (6 bases). There are 15 residues in the CDR3. The V gene lost 4 bases and the J gene lost 5 bases, with 15 bases spanning the gap. Germline V gene data show CDR1 as SGHVS and CDR2 as FQNEAQ. CDR3 DNA: TGTGCCAGCAGCTACCACAGGGTTCATGACAATGAGCAGTTCTTC. It yields the protein CASSYHRVHDNEQFF. The whole variable domain, filled in from reference TRBV7-8 and TRBJ2-1, reads GAGVSQSPRYKVAKRGQDVALRCDPISGHVSLFWYQQALGQGPEFLTYFQNEAQLDKSGLPSDRFFAERPEGSVSTLKIQRTQQEDSAVYLCASSYHRVHDNEQFFGPGTRLTVL.

This chain connects TRBV20-1 to TRBJ2-7; 11 bases match TRBD2. J gave up 0 bases and V 1 base, and 2 bases lay outside the gene matches. Germline V gene sequence: CDR1 DFQATT, CDR2 SNEGSKA (reference sequence). CDR3 length: 15 residues. As DNA, the CDR3 is TGCAGTGCTAGAGGACTAGCGGGACCCTCCTACGAGCAGTACTTC. Residues: CSARGLAGPSYEQYF.

This chain connects TRBV7-2 to TRBJ2-4; 13 positions agree with TRBD2. With the DNA end fitting TRBJ2-7 better, the J assignment may be wrong. Per the germline V gene, CDR1 is SGHTA and CDR2 is FQGNSA. The CDR3 is 15 residues long. The CDR3 loop reads CASSSGLAGENEQYF. The CDR3 region has the DNA TGTGCCAGCAGCTCAGGACTAGCGGGAGAAAACGAGCAGTACTTC.

This clonotype was seen a handful of times. The chain carries TRBV10-3 and TRBJ2-7; 10 nucleotides agree with TRBD2. V dropped 3 bases and J dropped 5; count of bases not matched to a gene: 7. The CDR3 has 15 amino acids. The V gene's germline CDR1 is ENHRY and CDR2 SYGVKD. The CDR3 reads CAISDKTSGTHEQYF. CDR3 sequence (DNA): TGTGCCATCAGTGATAAAACTAGCGGGACCCACGAGCAGTACTTC.

This chain's CDR3 is CASSLGTGISFYSNQPQHF. The CDR3, as DNA: TGTGCCAGCAGCTTAGGGACAGGGATTTCCTTTTATAGCAATCAGCCCCAGCATTTT. The chain uses TRBV7-2 and TRBJ1-5; 8 bases agree with TRBD1. CDR1 SGHTA and CDR2 FQGNSA come from the germline V gene. Trimming cost V 1 base and J 0 bases; bases outside gene matches: 11. The CDR3 contains 19 residues. Full variable domain (missing parts from reference TRBV7-2 and TRBJ1-5): GAGVSQSPSNKVTEKGKDVELRCDPISGHTALYWYRQSLGQGLEFLIYFQGNSAPDKSGLPSDRFSAERTGGSVSTLTIQRTQQEDSAVYLCASSLGTGISFYSNQPQHFGDGTRLSIL.